Listed below are T cell receptor beta chains from one sample, sequenced in a study of beta chain features in type 1 diabetes. The table came from immunoSEQ multiplex PCR; TCRdb's copy has only in-frame clones and leaves some out. The repertoire holds around 250,000 clones, with approximately 14% as singletons. The specimen sequenced was naive CD4+ T cells from blood. Receptors originate from a middle-aged woman in good health. CDR3s include the opening cysteine and the closing phenylalanine or tryptophan. Each record gives: J gene, D gene, V gene, clone size, CDR3 DNA, CDR3 protein. D genes are given only for firm matches. Some rows mark clone size as missing; the rest say once, few, many or name a class of expanded clone.

J gene: TRBJ1-5; D gene: TRBD1; V gene: TRBV7-2; clone size: -; CDR3 DNA: TGTGCCAGCAGCGCCGGGCTGACAGGGGGCCAGCCCCAGCATTTT; CDR3 protein: CASSAGLTGGQPQHF
J gene: TRBJ2-5; D gene: -; V gene: TRBV5-1; clone size: -; CDR3 DNA: TGCGCCAGCAGCTTGAGTTCCACACAAGAGACCCAGTACTTC; CDR3 protein: CASSLSSTQETQYF
J gene: TRBJ1-2; D gene: -; V gene: TRBV5-4; clone size: -; CDR3 DNA: TGTGCCAGTAAATTACAGGGCTCTGGCTACACCTTC; CDR3 protein: CASKLQGSGYTF
J gene: TRBJ2-3; D gene: TRBD1; V gene: TRBV18; clone size: -; CDR3 DNA: TGTGCCAGCTCACCGGAGGGACAGGGGTACACAGATACGCAGTATTTT; CDR3 protein: CASSPEGQGYTDTQYF
J gene: TRBJ2-5; D gene: TRBD1; V gene: TRBV5-4; clone size: -; CDR3 DNA: TGTGCCAGCAGCCGTGGGGGACAGGGGAAGGAGACCCAGTACTTC; CDR3 protein: CASSRGGQGKETQYF
J gene: TRBJ1-2; D gene: -; V gene: TRBV7-2; clone size: once; CDR3 DNA: TGTGCCAGCAGCGCAACGACAGGAGCCTATGGCTACACCTTC; CDR3 protein: CASSATTGAYGYTF
J gene: TRBJ1-1; D gene: -; V gene: TRBV10-3; clone size: -; CDR3 DNA: TGTGCCATCAGCCGAGACAGCTCCAACACTGAAGCTTTCTTT; CDR3 protein: CAISRDSSNTEAFF
J gene: TRBJ2-3; D gene: -; V gene: TRBV6-5; clone size: -; CDR3 DNA: TGTGCCAGCAGTTACTCGAAGGGAGTCACGCAGTATTTT; CDR3 protein: CASSYSKGVTQYF
J gene: TRBJ2-3; D gene: -; V gene: TRBV25-1; clone size: -; CDR3 DNA: TGTGCCAGCAGTGTACCCGGGAGCACAGATACGCAGTATTTT; CDR3 protein: CASSVPGSTDTQYF
J gene: TRBJ2-2; D gene: -; V gene: TRBV18; clone size: -; CDR3 DNA: TGTGCCAGCTTAGGGACACACAACACCGGGGAGCTGTTTTTT; CDR3 protein: CASLGTHNTGELFF
J gene: TRBJ2-5; D gene: TRBD2; V gene: TRBV7-2; clone size: few; CDR3 DNA: TGTGCCAGCAGCCTTAGCGGGGGGGAAGAGACCCAGTACTTC; CDR3 protein: CASSLSGGEETQYF
J gene: TRBJ2-1; D gene: TRBD2; V gene: TRBV6-6; clone size: -; CDR3 DNA: TGTGCCAGCAGCGGGGGGGCCGGGGGGCAGTTCTTC; CDR3 protein: CASSGGAGGQFF
J gene: TRBJ2-3; D gene: -; V gene: TRBV18; clone size: few; CDR3 DNA: TGTGCCAGCTCTAACACAGATACGCAGTATTTT; CDR3 protein: CASSNTDTQYF
J gene: TRBJ2-3; D gene: TRBD2; V gene: TRBV29-1; clone size: -; CDR3 DNA: TGCAGCGTGCGAGCGGGGGGCCTACCAGATACGCAGTATTTT; CDR3 protein: CSVRAGGLPDTQYF
J gene: TRBJ2-5; D gene: -; V gene: TRBV7-2; clone size: many; CDR3 DNA: TGTGCCAGCAGCTTAACAGGGATGGAGACCCAGTACTTC; CDR3 protein: CASSLTGMETQYF
J gene: TRBJ1-6; D gene: -; V gene: TRBV5-1; clone size: -; CDR3 DNA: TGCGCCAGCAGCTGGGCGGGACGGCAAACGGCCTCACCCCTCCACTTT; CDR3 protein: CASSWAGRQTASPLHF
J gene: TRBJ1-2; D gene: -; V gene: TRBV6-5; clone size: few; CDR3 DNA: TGTGCCAGCAGTCCTCTAGGTTCGGGAGGCTACACCTTC; CDR3 protein: CASSPLGSGGYTF
J gene: TRBJ1-4; D gene: -; V gene: TRBV5-4; clone size: -; CDR3 DNA: TGTGCCAGCAGCTTACGGGGTTCTGAAAAACTGTTTTTT; CDR3 protein: CASSLRGSEKLFF
J gene: TRBJ2-3; D gene: -; V gene: TRBV5-5; clone size: -; CDR3 DNA: TGTGCCAGCAGCACGATAAGGGGTGATACGCAGTATTTT; CDR3 protein: CASSTIRGDTQYF
J gene: TRBJ2-1; D gene: -; V gene: TRBV6-4; clone size: few; CDR3 DNA: TGTGCCAGCAGTGTCACGGGGGGCGCGGACAATGAGCAGTTCTTC; CDR3 protein: CASSVTGGADNEQFF
J gene: TRBJ1-2; D gene: -; V gene: TRBV5-6; clone size: few; CDR3 DNA: TGTGCCAGCAGTAAAGTCGGCGGCTATGGCTACACCTTC; CDR3 protein: CASSKVGGYGYTF
J gene: TRBJ2-3; D gene: TRBD2; V gene: TRBV5-1; clone size: few; CDR3 DNA: TGCGCCAGCAGCTTGGCCCCAGCGGGGGGTGGAGATACGCAGTATTTT; CDR3 protein: CASSLAPAGGGDTQYF
J gene: TRBJ2-3; D gene: -; V gene: TRBV4-3; clone size: -; CDR3 DNA: TGCGCCAGCAGCCAACTGGGCGATGGCACAGATACGCAGTATTTT; CDR3 protein: CASSQLGDGTDTQYF
J gene: TRBJ1-5; D gene: -; V gene: TRBV19; clone size: -; CDR3 DNA: TGTGCCAGTAGTAAAGCAGCCTGGAGCCTCCAGCATTTT; CDR3 protein: CASSKAAWSLQHF
J gene: TRBJ1-5; D gene: -; V gene: TRBV5-5; clone size: few; CDR3 DNA: TGTGCCAGCAGCAACAGGGATCGCAATCAGCCCCAGCATTTT; CDR3 protein: CASSNRDRNQPQHF
J gene: TRBJ2-1; D gene: -; V gene: TRBV7-6; clone size: -; CDR3 DNA: TGTGCCAGCAGCTTAGTAGACTACAATGAGCAGTTCTTC; CDR3 protein: CASSLVDYNEQFF
J gene: TRBJ2-3; D gene: -; V gene: TRBV6-5; clone size: -; CDR3 DNA: TGTGCCAGCAGTTACACGGCGGTCGGGGATACGCAGTATTTT; CDR3 protein: CASSYTAVGDTQYF
J gene: TRBJ1-1; D gene: -; V gene: TRBV15; clone size: few; CDR3 DNA: TGTGCCACCAGCAGGGGAGGGGTGGGGGGCACTGAAGCTTTCTTT; CDR3 protein: CATSRGGVGGTEAFF
J gene: TRBJ2-2; D gene: -; V gene: TRBV5-4; clone size: -; CDR3 DNA: TGTGCCAGCAGCCCGGGGACTTCCCTCCACACCGGGGAGCTGTTTTTT; CDR3 protein: CASSPGTSLHTGELFF
J gene: TRBJ2-7; D gene: TRBD2; V gene: TRBV5-6; clone size: -; CDR3 DNA: TGTGCCAGCAGCGGGGGGGGGACCACCCTCCACGAGCAGTACTTC; CDR3 protein: CASSGGGTTLHEQYF
J gene: TRBJ2-1; D gene: -; V gene: TRBV7-8; clone size: few; CDR3 DNA: TGTGCCAGCAGCTTAGCCCGGATAGCGGGGAGGGGGCCGGCCTACAATGAGCAGTTCTTC; CDR3 protein: CASSLARIAGRGPAYNEQFF
J gene: TRBJ2-1; D gene: TRBD2; V gene: TRBV5-1; clone size: few; CDR3 DNA: TGCGCCAGCAGCTTGCCAGGGACTAGCGGGGGAGAAACCTATTACAATGAGCAGTTCTTC; CDR3 protein: CASSLPGTSGGETYYNEQFF
J gene: TRBJ2-7; D gene: TRBD1; V gene: TRBV5-1; clone size: -; CDR3 DNA: TGCGCCAGCAGCTTGTCCACAGGGGTCTTGGACGAGCAGTACTTC; CDR3 protein: CASSLSTGVLDEQYF
J gene: TRBJ2-3; D gene: -; V gene: TRBV11-2; clone size: few; CDR3 DNA: TGTGCCAGCAGCCCAGGGTCTATGGATACGCAGTATTTT; CDR3 protein: CASSPGSMDTQYF
J gene: TRBJ2-7; D gene: TRBD1; V gene: TRBV5-1; clone size: -; CDR3 DNA: TGCGCCAGCAGCCTGGGCGACACAGGGGGCGCGAGGCAGTACTTC; CDR3 protein: CASSLGDTGGARQYF
J gene: TRBJ2-1; D gene: TRBD1; V gene: TRBV11-2; clone size: -; CDR3 DNA: TGTGCCAGCACCAGGACAGGGGGCTGGAATGAGCAGTTCTTC; CDR3 protein: CASTRTGGWNEQFF
J gene: TRBJ2-7; D gene: -; V gene: TRBV7-6; clone size: -; CDR3 DNA: TGTGCCAGCAGCTTAAGAGAGATCTCCTACGAGCAGTACTTC; CDR3 protein: CASSLREISYEQYF
J gene: TRBJ1-1; D gene: -; V gene: TRBV5-1; clone size: few; CDR3 DNA: TGCGCCAGCAGTCTAATTCGGCAGGCATCCACTGAAGCTTTCTTT; CDR3 protein: CASSLIRQASTEAFF
J gene: TRBJ2-7; D gene: -; V gene: TRBV10-2; clone size: few; CDR3 DNA: TGCGCCAGCAGTGACCCCTCGGAGCAGTACTTC; CDR3 protein: CASSDPSEQYF
J gene: TRBJ2-7; D gene: TRBD1; V gene: TRBV6-1; clone size: -; CDR3 DNA: TGTGCCAGCAGGACAGGGATTTCCTACGAGCAGTACTTC; CDR3 protein: CASRTGISYEQYF
J gene: TRBJ2-7; D gene: TRBD1; V gene: TRBV7-9; clone size: few; CDR3 DNA: TGTGCCACCAATTCCGGGACAGGGCTCATCGAGCAGTACTTC; CDR3 protein: CATNSGTGLIEQYF
J gene: TRBJ2-1; D gene: -; V gene: TRBV7-2; clone size: -; CDR3 DNA: TGTGCCAGCAGCTTAGGACTTAATGAGCAGTTCTTC; CDR3 protein: CASSLGLNEQFF
J gene: TRBJ1-2; D gene: -; V gene: TRBV10-3; clone size: few; CDR3 DNA: TGTGCCATCAGTGGGGACTTCGCCGCCTATGGCTACACCTTC; CDR3 protein: CAISGDFAAYGYTF